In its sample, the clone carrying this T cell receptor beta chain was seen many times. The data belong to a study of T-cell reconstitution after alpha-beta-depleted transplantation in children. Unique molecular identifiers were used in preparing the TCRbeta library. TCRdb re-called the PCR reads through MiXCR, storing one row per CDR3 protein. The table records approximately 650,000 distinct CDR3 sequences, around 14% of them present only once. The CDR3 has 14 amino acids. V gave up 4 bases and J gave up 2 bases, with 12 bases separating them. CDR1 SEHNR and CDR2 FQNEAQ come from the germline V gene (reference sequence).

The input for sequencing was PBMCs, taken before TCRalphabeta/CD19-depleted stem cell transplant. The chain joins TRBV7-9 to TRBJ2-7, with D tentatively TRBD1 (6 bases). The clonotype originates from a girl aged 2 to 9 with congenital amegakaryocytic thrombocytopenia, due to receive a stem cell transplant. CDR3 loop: CASSSRDIPYEQYF. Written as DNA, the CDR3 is TGTGCCAGCAGCTCTAGGGACATTCCCTACGAGCAGTACTTC.